This passage covers 19 T cell receptor beta chains from one sample sequenced in a study of CD8 T cells in ankylosing spondylitis (dated by TCRdb to about 2017). The protocol used for the library was 5' RACE. Sequencing instrument: Illumina HiSeq 2500. TCRdb redid the processing of the public reads, applying fastp at Q25 and MiXCR, and retained in-frame beta chains. CDR3 protein duplicates are merged, each entry listing the most common genes and DNA. For this sample there are 130,000 or so distinct CDR3 sequences; about 7% appear just once. The biggest ten clones account for 9% to 15% of the sample. Sequencing used blood, either unsorted or a sorted T cell fraction (not recorded which). These receptors were obtained from a male donor with ankylosing spondylitis or in good health (not recorded which).

This clonotype appeared many times. This sequence joins TRBV5-1 and TRBJ2-3, with 8 bases aligning to TRBD1. J was trimmed by 6 bases and V by 3 bases; bases with no gene match: 6. There are 14 residues in the CDR3. CDR1 is SGHRS, CDR2 YFSETQ, per germline. The CDR3 loop reads CASSWGQERDTQYF. The CDR3 coding sequence is TGCGCCAGCAGCTGGGGACAGGAGCGGGATACGCAGTATTTT.

This clonotype was observed many times. The chain couples TRBV5-1 to TRBJ2-2; D not certain. This CDR3 is built from 16 residues. Germline V lookup: CDR1 SGHRS, CDR2 YFSETQ. V was shortened by 0 bases and J by 0 bases, with 9 bases between the two germline ends. Here the CDR3 reads CASSLVPGANTGELFF. The CDR3 DNA reads TGCGCCAGCAGCTTGGTACCGGGCGCGAACACCGGGGAGCTGTTTTTT.

This clonotype showed up many times. This chain uses TRBV5-1 with TRBJ1-5; tentatively, D is TRBD1 (5 bases). The CDR3 length is 14 residues. Germline V gene sequence: CDR1 SGHRS, CDR2 YFSETQ. V was clipped by 2 bases and J by 3 bases, with 9 bases between them. The CDR3 protein is CASSLGDYNQPQHF. In DNA, the CDR3 is TGCGCCAGCAGCTTAGGGGACTACAATCAGCCCCAGCATTTT.

There are many counts of this clonotype. The gene calls are TRBV20-1 and TRBJ2-3; D uncertain. V was pared by 0 bases and J by 4 bases, with 11 bases between. The germline gives CDR1 DFQATT, CDR2 SNEGSKA (reference sequence). The CDR3 is 14 residues long. The CDR3 DNA is TGCAGTGCTAGAGATATCAGTGGCCCAGATACGCAGTATTTT. It is translated as CSARDISGPDTQYF.

The sample holds many counts of this clonotype. The chain combines TRBV20-1 with TRBJ1-2; the D is unclear. V lost 0 bases to trimming and J lost 0 bases, with 8 bases between them. There are 14 residues in the CDR3. Per germline, CDR1 DFQATT and CDR2 SNEGSKA (reference sequence). In nucleotides, the CDR3 is TGCAGTGCTAGAGACGGACGGTCTAACTATGGCTACACCTTC. This encodes CSARDGRSNYGYTF.

This clonotype was recorded many times. This sequence joins TRBV7-8 and TRBJ1-1; a weak D match, TRBD1 (5 bases). Germline V gives CDR1 SGHVS, CDR2 FQNEAQ. Trimming pared 2 bases from V and 0 bases from J, leaving 13 bases between. This CDR3 is built from 16 residues. CDR3 residues: CASSLWGRTMNTEAFF. Here the CDR3 DNA reads TGTGCCAGCAGCTTATGGGGCAGGACAATGAACACTGAAGCTTTCTTT.

Worth noting for this clonotype: A much larger clonotype is one base distant, so this may be a read error. The CDR3 loop reads CARSLGGQTSNQPQHF. CDR3 nucleotide sequence: TGCGCCAGAAGCTTGGGAGGGCAGACTAGCAATCAGCCCCAGCATTTT. The rearrangement uses TRBV5-1 and TRBJ1-5; no clear D. The CDR3 extends over 16 amino acids. Looked up from germline, CDR1 is SGHRS and CDR2 is YFSETQ.

This rearrangement joins TRBV7-2 to TRBJ2-7; D unclear. Germline assignment: CDR1 SGHTA and CDR2 FQGNSA. Trimming took off 6 bases at V and 4 bases at J, with 7 bases between the two ends. This CDR3 region has 11 residues. DNA for the CDR3: TGTGCCAGCAGGGGCCAATACGAGCAGTACTTC. This codes for CASRGQYEQYF.

In this sample, this clonotype turned up a few times. The CDR3 DNA sequence: TGTGCCAGCAGAAGGGGGACGGAATCCTATGGCTACACCTTC. Residues: CASRRGTESYGYTF. This rearrangement joins TRBV7-9 to TRBJ1-2, with D perhaps matching TRBD1 (6 bases). Deletions cut 6 bases from V and 4 bases from J, with 15 bases between. CDR3 length: 14 amino acids. Per germline, CDR1 SEHNR and CDR2 FQNEAQ (reference sequence).

This clonotype has a count of ten or more. This sequence joins TRBV20-1 and TRBJ2-7; D is undetermined. V lost 1 base and J lost 4, with 8 bases in between. The CDR3 has 12 amino acids. CDR1 DFQATT and CDR2 SNEGSKA come from the germline V gene (reference sequence). The CDR3 DNA reads as TGCAGTGCTAGAGTGGGCAGTTACGAGCAGTACTTC. Amino acid sequence: CSARVGSYEQYF.

Concerning this clonotype itself: This may be a read error, as it is one base from a much larger clone. The genes are TRBV7-2 and TRBJ1-1, with 7 bases matching TRBD1. The germline gives CDR1 SGHTA, CDR2 FQGNSA. The CDR3 spans 13 residues. With 5 bases clipped from V and 5 bases from J, the junction kept 5 bases outside the gene matches. CDR3 nucleotide sequence: TGTGCCAGCAGCGCCCAGGGGGTGACTGAAGCTTTCTTT. Amino acid sequence: CASSAQGVTEAFF.

This clonotype was detected ten times or more. V gene TRBV5-1 combines with J gene TRBJ2-1; TRBD2 agrees at 14 bases. The CDR3 has 18 residues. V was pared by 4 bases and J by 8 bases, with 14 bases of the junction left unmatched. Germline V lookup: CDR1 SGHRS, CDR2 YFSETQ. This chain's CDR3 is CASSIPTSGRATTDEQFF. The CDR3 nucleotides read TGCGCCAGCAGCATCCCGACTAGCGGGAGGGCCACCACCGATGAGCAGTTCTTC.

This clonotype was counted at least ten times. The chain joins TRBV12-3 or TRBV12-4 to TRBJ2-2; D remains unclear. This CDR3 region has 14 residues. V was cut by 6 bases and J by 1 base, with 9 bases left in between. CDR3 in DNA: TGTGCCAGCAGGTGGACGGGGAACACCGGGGAGCTGTTTTTT. Its translation: CASRWTGNTGELFF.

This clonotype appeared many times. The V gene is TRBV14, the J gene TRBJ2-1; no clear D. This CDR3 is 11 amino acids long. V was shortened by 1 base and J by 9 bases, with 4 bases between the two germline ends. The germline V gene encodes CDR1 SGHDN and CDR2 FVKESK. DNA for the CDR3: TGTGCCAGCAGCCAAGGGGGTGAGCAGTTCTTC. It translates to CASSQGGEQFF.

This clonotype showed up many times. This sequence joins TRBV4-2 and TRBJ1-4; D is undetermined. The CDR3 totals 18 residues. The germline gives CDR1 LGHNA, CDR2 YNFKEQ. Trimming stripped 2 bases from V and 2 bases from J, with 18 bases between. The CDR3: CASSQRATPSATNEKLFF. The CDR3 coding sequence is TGTGCCAGCAGCCAACGGGCCACCCCTTCGGCGACTAATGAAAAACTGTTTTTT.

In its sample, this clonotype is medium-sized. The chain is built from TRBV5-1 and TRBJ2-2; D unresolved. The CDR3 is 14 amino acids. V lost 0 bases and J lost 6, with 9 bases in between. Per germline, CDR1 SGHRS and CDR2 YFSETQ. The CDR3 region is CASSLGQMAGELFF. As DNA, the CDR3 is TGCGCCAGCAGCTTGGGACAAATGGCCGGGGAGCTGTTTTTT.

This clonotype was recorded at least ten times. This sequence joins TRBV4-3 and TRBJ1-1, with unresolved D. This CDR3 has 14 amino acids. V shed 4 bases and J shed 0 bases, with 9 bases lying between them. Germline V gives CDR1 LGHNA, CDR2 YSLEER. The CDR3 protein is CASSRGPVNTEAFF. CDR3 DNA sequence: TGCGCCAGCAGCCGCGGGCCTGTGAACACTGAAGCTTTCTTT.

This clonotype has a count of ten or more. This chain joins TRBV10-3 and TRBJ2-7, with TRBD1 matching over 9 bases. This CDR3 spans 14 amino acids. Trimming took 2 bases from V and 6 from J; bases not matched to a gene: 5. In germline, CDR1 is ENHRY, CDR2 SYGVKD. The CDR3 here is CAISEGDRGSEQYF. The CDR3 DNA reads as TGTGCCATCAGTGAGGGAGACAGGGGGAGCGAGCAGTACTTC.

This clonotype was counted at least ten times. The gene calls are TRBV24-1 and TRBJ2-1, with D perhaps matching TRBD1 (5 bases). V lost 9 bases and J 8 bases, leaving 10 bases between the germline ends. The CDR3 is made up of 11 amino acids. Germline V lookup: CDR1 KGHDR, CDR2 SFDVKD. Here the CDR3 DNA reads TGTGCCACCGCTTCAGGGTATGAGCAGTTCTTC. As protein: CATASGYEQFF.